This T cell receptor (beta chain) was retrieved from a study of cytomegalovirus exposure and HLA in healthy donors. PCR amplification relied on 60 Vbeta primers (plus 13 Jbeta primers). The assay was immunoSEQ multiplex PCR, and TCRdb's table has in-frame clones only and misses some. The data show more than 85,000 clones, 79% seen once. With 5 bases removed from V and 4 bases from J, the gap between germline ends came to 11 bases. Looked up from germline, CDR1 is SGHTA and CDR2 is FQGNSA. This CDR3 spans 13 amino acids. This clonotype originated in a male donor in good health and CMV-seropositive. The rearrangement joins TRBV7-2 to TRBJ1-2; a weak D match, TRBD1 (6 bases). Sequenced sample: PBMCs. The CDR3 loop reads CASSLTGPYGYTF. The CDR3 DNA reads TGTGCCAGCAGCCTCACAGGGCCCTATGGCTACACCTTC.